The 15 T cell receptor beta chains below were found in one sample sequenced in a study of blood T cell repertoires in COVID-19. The repertoire was sequenced with immunoSEQ multiplex PCR; TCRdb's copy has only in-frame clones and lacks some. The table has fewer than 450,000 clones, approximately 90% seen once. Sequencing was done on a sample of PBMCs or T cells enriched from blood (not recorded which). The source of these receptors is a young woman who had recovered from COVID-19.

This rearrangement joins TRBV19 to TRBJ2-7; tentative D call: TRBD1 (7 bases). This CDR3 has 14 amino acids. Germline lookup yields CDR1 LNHDA and CDR2 SQIVND (reference sequence). Trimming took off 4 bases at V and 0 bases at J, with 10 bases between the two ends. The CDR3 reads CASSTGDSSYEQYF. CDR3 coding DNA: TGTGCCAGTAGTACGGGGGACAGCTCCTACGAGCAGTACTTC. Combining the CDR3 with reference TRBV19 and TRBJ2-7 gives the whole variable domain DGGITQSPKYLFRKEGQNVTLSCEQNLNHDAMYWYRQDPGQGLRLIYYSQIVNDFQKGDIAEGYSVSREKKESFPLTVTSAQKNPTAFYLCASSTGDSSYEQYFGPGTRLTVT.

V and J are TRBV7-2 and TRBJ2-5, with 9 nucleotides matching TRBD1. There are 15 residues in the CDR3. CDR1 is SGHTA and CDR2 is FQGNSA in the germline V gene. With V trimmed by 1 base and J by 6 bases, 6 bases remained unmatched. CDR3 sequence (DNA): TGTGCCAGCAGCTTAGGGGGACAGGGTTTTCAGACCCAGTACTTC. Amino acids: CASSLGGQGFQTQYF.

The J gene is TRBJ1-3, the V gene TRBV19; a weak D match, TRBD1 (5 bases). The V gene lost 7 bases and the J gene lost 4 bases, with 20 bases spanning the gap. The CDR3 covers 16 residues. In germline, CDR1 is LNHDA, CDR2 SQIVND (reference sequence). The CDR3, as DNA: TGTGCCAGTACTCTCTCGGGGGAGTTCGGCGGAAACACCATATATTTT. Protein product: CASTLSGEFGGNTIYF.

This chain links TRBV5-1 with TRBJ1-2; 8 bases fit TRBD1. The germline CDR1 and CDR2 sequences are SGHRS and YFSETQ. The junction had 9 bases not matched to a gene; V was cut back by 6 bases and J by 5 bases. The CDR3 covers 14 residues. In DNA, the CDR3 is TGCGCCAGCACCGACAGGGGCGGAGGGTATGGCTACACCTTC. This encodes CASTDRGGGYGYTF.

The V call is TRBV3-1 (or the pseudogene TRBV3-2), the J call TRBJ2-2; no firm D call. This CDR3 comprises 13 residues. Deletions cut 0 bases from V and 7 bases from J, with 6 bases between. Germline V lookup: CDR1 LGHDT, CDR2 YNNKEL (reference sequence). CDR3 DNA sequence: TGTGCCAGCAGCCAAGATCGGTTCGGGGAGCTGTTTTTT. As protein: CASSQDRFGELFF.

The rearrangement links TRBV11-2 to TRBJ1-3; D remains ambiguous. Germline CDR1 reads SGHAT; CDR2 reads FQNNGV. The germline V and J ends were trimmed by 4 bases and 2 bases, with 12 bases remaining between them. The CDR3 extends over 15 amino acids. CDR3 coding DNA: TGTGCCAGCAGCTCGGGGATAGCCGCTGGAAACACCATATATTTT. Amino acids: CASSSGIAAGNTIYF. The full variable domain, its missing parts supplied by reference TRBV11-2 and TRBJ1-3, is EAGVAQSPRYKIIEKRQSVAFWCNPISGHATLYWYQQILGQGPKLLIQFQNNGVVDDSQLPKDRFSAERLKGVDSTLKIQPAKLEDSAVYLCASSSGIAAGNTIYFGEGSWLTVV.

CDR3 sequence reads: CAISGRDRVTEAFF. The CDR3 nucleotides are TGTGCCATCAGTGGACGAGACAGGGTAACTGAAGCTTTCTTT. This rearrangement joins TRBV10-3 to TRBJ1-1, with TRBD1 matching over 7 bases. V gave up 4 bases and J gave up 5 bases; unmatched junction bases: 7. Germline V gives CDR1 ENHRY, CDR2 SYGVKD. The CDR3 consists of 14 residues.

Points on this clone: At the DNA level, this CDR3 is encoded by other sequences in the same sample as well. V gene TRBV18 combines with J gene TRBJ1-1; D is possibly TRBD1 (6 bases). This CDR3 has 13 residues. Per the germline V gene, CDR1 is KGHSH and CDR2 is LQKENI. Between the trimmed V and J ends, which lost 6 bases and 1 base, there was a span of 9 bases. The CDR3 sequence is CASSLDRNTEAFF. DNA of the CDR3: TGTGCCAGCTCTCTGGACAGGAACACTGAAGCTTTCTTT.

The DNA for the CDR3 is TGTGCCAGCTCAGAATTGAGGGGGCGTGATCAGCCCCAGCATTTT. Amino acids: CASSELRGRDQPQHF. The chain carries TRBV18 and TRBJ1-5, with 7 positions matching TRBD1. The CDR3 totals 15 residues. Germline trimming cut 5 bases from V and 5 bases from J; bases unmatched to any gene: 9. The germline V gene has CDR1 KGHSH and CDR2 LQKENI.

The V call is TRBV5-6, the J call TRBJ1-1, with D perhaps TRBD1 (5 bases). V was trimmed by 4 bases and J by 1 base, leaving 11 bases between them. Germline values: CDR1 SGHDT, CDR2 YYEEEE. The CDR3 is 14 amino acids. The CDR3 nucleotides read TGTGCCAGCAGCGAGACGGACACGAACACTGAAGCTTTCTTT. Amino acid sequence: CASSETDTNTEAFF.

The chain has TRBV23-1 and TRBJ2-3; 7 bases line up with TRBD1. TRBV23-1 is designated an ORF whose function remains uncertain. The CDR3 consists of 19 residues. V dropped 3 bases and J dropped 3; count of bases not matched to a gene: 18. DNA of the CDR3: TGCGCCAGCAGTCACCCGGGACAGAAGGTCATGTCGGCGACAGATACGCAGTATTTT. It specifies CASSHPGQKVMSATDTQYF.

The chain employs TRBV9 and TRBJ1-3; D may be TRBD1 (6 bases). Germline loops: CDR1 SGDLS, CDR2 YYNGEE. The CDR3 length is 15 residues. V dropped 3 bases and J dropped 2 bases, with 12 bases sitting between them. The CDR3 sequence is CASSASQGTGNTIYF. For the CDR3, the DNA is TGTGCCAGCAGCGCTTCACAGGGAACTGGAAACACCATATATTTT.

This chain uses TRBV11-2 with TRBJ1-5; a weak D match, TRBD1 (5 bases). Germline V lookup: CDR1 SGHAT, CDR2 FQNNGV. CDR3 size: 13 residues. Trimming left V 5 bases short and J 5 bases short, with 10 bases between. CDR3 protein: CASSPTEHQPQHF. DNA for the CDR3: TGTGCCAGCAGCCCGACAGAACATCAGCCCCAGCATTTT.

Concerning this clone itself: The junction does not match germline at one end; this may be a read error. The rearrangement links TRBV7-3 to TRBJ2-4, with D perhaps TRBD1 (5 bases). The CDR3 is 12 residues long. Looked up from germline, CDR1 is SGHTA and CDR2 is FQGTGA. Here the CDR3 reads CASSPDKGKLVF. CDR3 nucleotide sequence: TGTGCCAGCAGCCCCGACAAGGGGAAGCTCGTCTTC.

The V call is TRBV9, the J call TRBJ2-3, with 7 bases matching TRBD2. Germline V gene lookup returns CDR1 SGDLS and CDR2 YYNGEE. After removal of 5 bases from V and 0 bases from J, the junction contained 3 bases not matched to a gene. This CDR3 spans 14 amino acids. The CDR3 DNA sequence: TGTGCCAGCAGATCGGGGGGTAGCACAGATACGCAGTATTTT. This codes for CASRSGGSTDTQYF.